This T cell receptor (beta chain) came from a study of OX40 agonist ivuxolimab in advanced cancers. The protocol was immunoSEQ multiplex PCR, while the TCRdb copy is restricted to in-frame clones and leaves out a portion. Of roughly 63,000 clones in the sample, roughly nine tenths were seen once. V was shortened by 4 bases and J by 3 bases, with 14 bases between the two germline ends. CDR1 and CDR2 (germline): SGHRS, YFSETQ. The CDR3 has 14 amino acids. This clone is medium-sized by share. The sequence was collected from an adult with an advanced solid tumor such as melanoma, head and neck, liver or kidney cancer. Sequencing used CD4+ or CD8+ T cells sorted from blood, obtained in a trial of the OX40 agonist ivuxolimab. This chain links TRBV5-1 with TRBJ2-7, with D perhaps matching TRBD2 (6 bases). The CDR3 sequence is CASSASGTLYEQYF. For the CDR3, the DNA is TGCGCCAGCAGCGCCTCCGGGACTCTCTACGAGCAGTACTTC.